This entry lists 21 T cell receptor beta chains sequenced from one sample in a study of T cell clonality in common variable immunodeficiency. Their recognized antigens are unknown. Profiling relied on immunoSEQ multiplex PCR, and the TCRdb table lists in-frame clones only, not all of them. The sample yields 15,000 to 25,000 clones, without any singletons. Study-level findings and limits: Fewer deletions and N-nucleotide insertions were reportedly seen in common variable immunodeficiency TCR beta sequences.

Sequencing input: peripheral blood mononuclear cells. Receptor source: a human donor with common variable immunodeficiency.

Note on this clone: The read comes to an end 3 residues before the CDR3 does, leaving the germline J gene to fill in the end. The rearrangement uses TRBV19 and TRBJ2-3; no clear D. Germline V lookup: CDR1 LNHDA, CDR2 SQIVND (reference sequence). The V gene lost 5 bases and the J gene lost 6 bases, with 9 bases spanning the gap. This CDR3 is 12 amino acids long. Incomplete CDR3 DNA: TGTGCCAGTAGTCCCCAAGCCGATACG. Its translation: CASSPQADT. The complete CDR3 sequence is CASSPQADTQYF.

This clone was found a few times. The read falls 3 residues short of the CDR3 end, and the missing part is taken from the germline J gene. The genes are TRBV19 and TRBJ2-1; D possibly corresponds to TRBD2 (6 bases). CDR1 is LNHDA and CDR2 is SQIVND in the germline V gene (reference sequence). Trimming cost V 7 bases and J 9 bases, with 22 bases left between them. CDR3 length equals 15 residues. The CDR3 DNA, read in part, is TGTGCCAGTAATGTCGCCGGGACTTTTGGGGGTGAG. Its translation: CASNVAGTFGGE. The entire CDR3 protein reads CASNVAGTFGGEQFF. Drawing the rest from reference TRBV19 and TRBJ2-1, the complete variable domain is DGGITQSPKYLFRKEGQNVTLSCEQNLNHDAMYWYRQDPGQGLRLIYYSQIVNDFQKGDIAEGYSVSREKKESFPLTVTSAQKNPTAFYLCASNVAGTFGGEQFFGPGTRLTVL.

This clone came up a few times. The DNA read from the CDR3 is TGTGCCAGTAGTATAGACCTAGCGGGGGGCGCAGATACG. Its protein is CASSIDLAGGADT. The full CDR3 is CASSIDLAGGADTQYF. This chain links TRBV19 with TRBJ2-3, with 11 bases that match TRBD2. The sequenced fragment ends 3 residues before the CDR3 boundary, so the rest is inferred from the germline J gene. CDR1 and CDR2 (germline): LNHDA, SQIVND (reference sequence). The CDR3 sequence is 16 residues long. With 0 bases clipped from V and 4 bases from J, the junction kept 3 bases outside the gene matches.

A word on this clone: The read halts 3 residues ahead of the CDR3 end, with the missing end drawn from the germline J gene. The chain combines TRBV2 with TRBJ2-5, with 8 bases aligning to TRBD1. The CDR3 is 15 amino acids. From germline, CDR1 is SNHLY and CDR2 FYNNEI. The J segment lost 5 bases and the V segment lost 5 bases, leaving 10 bases of the junction unmatched. Partial CDR3 DNA: TGTGCCAGCAGTAAAGGACAGGGCGGGCGTGAGACC. Protein sequence: CASSKGQGGRET. The full CDR3 sequence reads CASSKGQGGRETQYF.

Worth noting for this clone: Read sequence stops 3 residues before the CDR3 end, and the germline J gene provides the missing end. The chain couples TRBV19 to TRBJ1-6; weak D call: TRBD1 (5 bases). This CDR3 region has 14 residues. V was pared by 8 bases and J by 5 bases, with 13 bases between. CDR1 is LNHDA, CDR2 SQIVND, per germline (reference sequence). Incomplete CDR3 DNA: TGTGCCAGTCTTCCAGGGAATGATAATTCACCC. This encodes CASLPGNDNSP. The whole CDR3 sequence reads CASLPGNDNSPLHF.

Relative to its sample, this clone is medium-sized. The CDR3 is cut off 3 residues early in the read; its end comes from the germline J gene. V usage is TRBV15 and J usage is TRBJ1-2; TRBD1 matches 8 bases. There are 14 residues in the CDR3. The germline CDR1 and CDR2 sequences are LNHNV and YYDKDF (reference sequence). The CDR3 here is CATSREGRGLGYTF. Partial CDR3 DNA: TGTGCCACCAGCAGAGAAGGCAGGGGGCTCGGC. Combining the CDR3 with reference TRBV15 and TRBJ1-2 gives the whole variable domain DAMVIQNPRYQVTQFGKPVTLSCSQTLNHNVMYWYQQKSSQAPKLLFHYYDKDFNNEADTPDNFQSRRPNTSFCFLDIRSPGLGDTAMYLCATSREGRGLGYTFGSGTRLTVV.

This clone has a handful of counts. The sequenced fragment ends 3 residues before the CDR3 boundary, so the rest is inferred from the germline J gene. V gene TRBV5-1 combines with J gene TRBJ2-5, with 7 bases fitting TRBD1. Germline V gene sequence: CDR1 SGHRS, CDR2 YFSETQ. V was pared by 2 bases and J by 2 bases, with 6 bases of the junction left unmatched. There are 15 residues in the CDR3. The CDR3 loop is CASSFTPTGQETQYF. The sequenced CDR3 bases are TGCGCCAGCAGCTTTACCCCGACAGGGCAAGAGACC.

Note on this clone: The CDR3 goes on 3 residues after the read ends, and that part is filled in from the germline J gene. This chain connects TRBV6-2 or TRBV6-3 to TRBJ2-7, with 9 bases identical to TRBD2. V lost 2 bases, J lost 1 base, and 9 bases stayed unmatched. Germline loops: CDR1 MNHEY, CDR2 SVGEGT. The CDR3 has 17 amino acids. The sequenced part of the CDR3 DNA is TGTGCCAGCAGTTACCTTTGGCTTAGCGGGAGATCCTACGAG. Encoded protein: CASSYLWLSGRSYE. The whole CDR3 is CASSYLWLSGRSYEQYF.

A word on this clone: The missing CDR3 end, 3 residues past where the read stops, is filled in from the germline J gene. The chain employs TRBV7-2 and TRBJ1-2; D perhaps matches TRBD1 (6 bases). The V end was cut by 6 bases, the J end by 2 bases, with 10 bases between. The CDR3 sequence is 13 residues long. The V gene's germline CDR1 is SGHTA and CDR2 FQGNSA. The sequenced part of the CDR3 DNA is TGTGCCAGCAGACAAACAGGGAACTATGGC. Amino acids: CASRQTGNYG. The entire CDR3 sequence reads CASRQTGNYGYTF.

The CDR3 here is CASRLQPESYEQYF. CDR3 bases read: TGTGCCAGCCGACTGCAACCGGAATCCTACGAG. The chain couples TRBV5-6 to TRBJ2-7; D call uncertain. Read data end 3 residues before the CDR3 end; the end is taken from the germline J gene. CDR3 length: 14 amino acids. V lost 7 bases to trimming and J lost 1 base, with 15 bases between them. Germline V CDR1 and CDR2: SGHDT, YYEEEE.

The table lists this clone with a few counts. Read coverage stops 3 residues before the CDR3 terminus; the germline J gene supplies the remainder. The V call is TRBV18, the J call TRBJ1-4; TRBD1 is a possible D gene (5 bases). The germline V gene encodes CDR1 KGHSH and CDR2 LQKENI. The ends were cut back, 3 bases at V and 2 bases at J, with 19 bases in the middle. The CDR3 loop spans 18 amino acids. The CDR3 bases that were read are TGTGCCAGCTCACCTCAGTCGGTGGTGGGGCCCACTAATGAAAAA. Amino acids: CASSPQSVVGPTNEK. The full CDR3 reads CASSPQSVVGPTNEKLFF.

A word on this clone: The read ends 3 residues early relative to the CDR3; the germline J gene fills the gap. The chain is built from TRBV18 and TRBJ1-1, with a tentative D call TRBD1 (6 bases). V was cut by 4 bases and J by 1 base, with 10 bases left in between. The CDR3 consists of 14 residues. Germline CDR1 KGHSH, CDR2 LQKENI. The CDR3 DNA, read in part, is TGTGCCAGCTCACAGGGGGTTCAGAACACTGAA. It is translated as CASSQGVQNTE. From start to end, the CDR3 is CASSQGVQNTEAFF.

This clone appeared many times. CDR3 amino acids: CSVDDPGTRTGELFF. Partial CDR3 DNA: TGCAGCGTTGACGATCCCGGGACAAGGACCGGGGAG. This chain joins TRBV29-1 and TRBJ2-2; possibly TRBD1 for D (6 bases). The read terminates 3 residues ahead of where the CDR3 ends, so the germline J gene completes it. V gave up 3 bases and J gave up 5 bases, with 16 bases separating them. CDR1 is SQVTM and CDR2 is ANQGSEA in the germline V gene. The CDR3 is 15 amino acids.

A word on this clone: The read ends 3 residues early relative to the CDR3; the germline J gene fills the gap. The chain is built from TRBV7-6 and TRBJ2-7, with TRBD2 matching 7 bases. V lost 2 bases and J lost 1; bases outside the gene matches: 8. This CDR3 has 16 amino acids. CDR1 and CDR2 from the germline V gene are SGHVS and FNYEAQ. CDR3 sequence: CASSLQAGRGSYEQYF. Partial CDR3 DNA: TGTGCCAGCAGCTTACAGGCAGGGAGGGGATCCTACGAG.

This clone was seen only a few times. The CDR3 goes on 3 residues after the read ends, and that part is filled in from the germline J gene. The V and J genes are TRBV18 and TRBJ2-6, with 8 bases lining up with TRBD1. V shed 3 bases, J shed 2 bases, and the junction held 0 bases outside the gene matches. The germline V gene has CDR1 KGHSH and CDR2 LQKENI. This CDR3 spans 15 amino acids. The CDR3 DNA, read in part, is TGTGCCAGCTCACCGGACAGGGCTGGGGCCAACGTC. Translating gives CASSPDRAGANV. The entire CDR3 protein is CASSPDRAGANVLTF.

This clone has more than one count but fewer than ten. The read falls 3 residues short of the CDR3 end, and the missing part is taken from the germline J gene. J is TRBJ2-2 and V is TRBV7-9; D is uncertain. The CDR3 is 14 amino acids. CDR1 is SEHNR and CDR2 is FQNEAQ in the germline V gene (reference sequence). V was trimmed by 4 bases and J by 4 bases, leaving 10 bases between them. The DNA read from the CDR3 is TGTGCCAGCAGCTCCTCCGGGTCCACCGGGGAG. Translating it yields CASSSSGSTGE. Given in full, the CDR3 is CASSSSGSTGELFF. The complete variable domain, with remaining parts taken from reference TRBV7-9 and TRBJ2-2, reads DTGVSQNPRHKITKRGQNVTFRCDPISEHNRLYWYRQTLGQGPEFLTYFQNEAQLEKSRLLSDRFSAERPKGSFSTLEIQRTEQGDSAMYLCASSSSGSTGELFFGEGSRLTVL.

In its sample, this clone was seen a few times. The read comes to an end 3 residues before the CDR3 does, leaving the germline J gene to fill in the end. This chain links TRBV19 with TRBJ1-6; a weak D match, TRBD1 (5 bases). The germline V gene has CDR1 LNHDA and CDR2 SQIVND (reference sequence). V gave up 3 bases and J gave up 0 bases, with 12 bases separating them. This CDR3 contains 17 residues. The part of the CDR3 DNA that was read is TGTGCCAGTAGTATCTCCGCCGACAGCTCCTATAATTCACCC. This encodes CASSISADSSYNSP. From start to end, the CDR3 is CASSISADSSYNSPLHF. Drawing the rest from reference TRBV19 and TRBJ1-6, the complete variable domain is DGGITQSPKYLFRKEGQNVTLSCEQNLNHDAMYWYRQDPGQGLRLIYYSQIVNDFQKGDIAEGYSVSREKKESFPLTVTSAQKNPTAFYLCASSISADSSYNSPLHFGNGTRLTVT.

This clone showed up just a few times. The CDR3 extends 3 residues past the end of the read, so its final part is completed from the germline J gene. The rearrangement joins TRBV6-2 or TRBV6-3 to TRBJ2-7, with 9 bases fitting TRBD1. The CDR3 is 15 amino acids. Germline V gives CDR1 MNHEY, CDR2 SVGEGT. The J segment lost 4 bases and the V segment lost 4 bases, leaving 8 bases of the junction unmatched. The covered CDR3 bases are TGTGCCAGCAGTTTGCCGGGACAGGGTGCATACGAG. Protein sequence: CASSLPGQGAYE. The whole CDR3 is CASSLPGQGAYEQYF.

This clone was counted between two and nine times. Read data end 3 residues before the CDR3 end; the end is taken from the germline J gene. The chain combines TRBV7-2 with TRBJ2-5; 8 nucleotides align to TRBD2. Germline CDR1 SGHTA, CDR2 FQGNSA. Losses at the gene ends were 5 bases for V and 4 bases for J; bases not matched to a gene: 6. This CDR3 has 14 amino acids. CDR3 sequence: CASSTMTSVETQYF. The DNA read from the CDR3 is TGTGCCAGCAGCACTATGACTAGCGTAGAGACC.

This clone came up a few times. The sequence runs out 3 residues before the end of the CDR3; the remainder is reconstructed from the germline J gene. The V call is TRBV19, the J call TRBJ2-4, with D tentatively TRBD2 (6 bases). CDR1 is LNHDA, CDR2 SQIVND, per germline (reference sequence). V was pared by 3 bases and J by 1 base, with 10 bases between. This CDR3 contains 15 residues. The covered CDR3 bases are TGTGCCAGTAGTATTGGAGGGGTTGCCAAAAACATT. Protein sequence: CASSIGGVAKNI. The CDR3 reads in full as CASSIGGVAKNIQYF.

CDR3 sequence reads: CASTESGTDTQYF. Incomplete CDR3 DNA: TGTGCCAGCACAGAGAGCGGCACAGATACG. The V call is TRBV6-2 or TRBV6-3, the J call TRBJ2-3; D call uncertain. The missing CDR3 end, 3 residues past where the read stops, is filled in from the germline J gene. CDR3 length equals 13 residues. Germline V CDR1 and CDR2: MNHEY, SVGEGT. Trimming took 7 bases from V and 1 from J, leaving 9 bases between them.